These T cell receptor beta chains were read from a single sample in a study of blood T cell repertoires in COVID-19. TCRdb keeps only in-frame clones here, not all; method: immunoSEQ multiplex PCR. The sample lists 120,000 or so clones; around four fifths were seen once. Source material: peripheral blood. Receptors were obtained from a human donor in a cohort sampled during active COVID-19. Each CDR3 is given with its conserved first and last residue. The order of the fields is V gene, clone size, J gene, D gene, CDR3 DNA, CDR3 protein. D genes are given only for firm matches. Clone size, where shown, is once, few, many, or a class for clones that have expanded.

TRBV11-3	NA	TRBJ2-7	TRBD1	TGTGCCAGCAGCTCTGACAGGGGTTCTTACGAGCAGTACTTC	CASSSDRGSYEQYF
TRBV20-1	NA	TRBJ2-3	NA	TGCAGTGCTAGAGATCTCTATACGCAGTATTTT	CSARDLYTQYF
TRBV5-6	NA	TRBJ1-2	NA	TGTGCCAGCAGGGATACTACGGGGAACTATGGCTACACCTTC	CASRDTTGNYGYTF
TRBV28	NA	TRBJ1-1	NA	TGTGCCAGCACCCCGGGGGGGCCGAACACTGAAGCTTTCTTT	CASTPGGPNTEAFF
TRBV28	NA	TRBJ2-7	TRBD1	TGTGCCAGCAGTTTAGGTGGGACAGGGGGCTGGGGCGAGCAGTACTTC	CASSLGGTGGWGEQYF
TRBV7-2	once	TRBJ2-7	TRBD2	TGTGCCAGCAGCTTTACGGGAGGCCCCTACGAGCAGTACTTC	CASSFTGGPYEQYF
TRBV7-2	NA	TRBJ1-5	TRBD1	TGTGCCAGCAGCCCTACAGGGGGCAATCAGCCCCAGCATTTT	CASSPTGGNQPQHF
TRBV28	NA	TRBJ2-5	NA	TGTGCCAGCAGTTTAAGTCTGGGGGCTCAAGAGACCCAGTACTTC	CASSLSLGAQETQYF
TRBV7-2	NA	TRBJ1-2	NA	TGTGCCAGCAGCCCGGATGCGGGGGCTGGGGGCTACACCTTC	CASSPDAGAGGYTF
TRBV6-5	NA	TRBJ2-7	NA	TGTGCCAGCAGTTACCTTGACAGGGACTTGGAGCAGTACTTC	CASSYLDRDLEQYF
TRBV27	NA	TRBJ2-3	NA	TGTGCCAGCAGTTTGGTCGCCGGTGTCACAGATACGCAGTATTTT	CASSLVAGVTDTQYF
TRBV4-3	NA	TRBJ2-3	TRBD1	TGCGCCAGCAGCCAAGATCTCAGACAGGGAAGCACAGATACGCAGTATTTT	CASSQDLRQGSTDTQYF
TRBV5-5	NA	TRBJ1-1	NA	TGTGCCAGCAGCTTAAATACAGGGCCCAATGAAGCTTTCTTT	CASSLNTGPNEAFF
TRBV5-1	NA	TRBJ1-5	NA	TGCGCCAGCAGCTTGGTGGCAGGTGATCAGCCCCAGCATTTT	CASSLVAGDQPQHF
TRBV11-1	once	TRBJ2-1	TRBD2	TGTGCCAGCAGTTTCTCTAGCGGGGCGCAATACAATGAGCAGTTCTTC	CASSFSSGAQYNEQFF
TRBV2	NA	TRBJ2-5	NA	TGTGCCAGCACCCAAACCCCGGACAGTCAAGAGACCCAGTACTTC	CASTQTPDSQETQYF